A selection of T cell receptor beta chains follows, all from one sample in a study of identical twins. In TCRdb, the 5' RACE reads were re-called with MiXCR into one record per CDR3 protein. The sample has roughly 630,000 distinct CDR3 sequences, 7.1% seen once. These data were also filed under a second study, of yellow fever vaccine responses in identical twins.

The sequencing input was PBMCs. The receptors originated from a woman aged 18 to 35 in good health. CDR3s include the opening cysteine and the closing phenylalanine or tryptophan. A D gene is named only where the DNA matches it firmly. The size of a clone is reported for some rows only, either as once, few or many, or as a class for expanded clones.

v_gene	abundance	d_gene	j_gene	len	CDR3nt	CDR3aa
TRBV7-6	many	TRBD2	TRBJ2-5	15	TGTGCCAGCAGCTTAAGCGGGAGGGAGCAAGAGACCCAGTACTTC	CASSLSGREQETQYF
TRBV24-1	few	TRBD2	TRBJ2-1	17	TGTGCCACCAGTGATTCACAACTAGCGGGAGGACAAAATGAGCAGTTCTTC	CATSDSQLAGGQNEQFF
TRBV20-1	many	TRBD1	TRBJ1-3	14	TGCAGTGCTAGAGATGGGACAGGTGGAAACACCATATATTTT	CSARDGTGGNTIYF
TRBV6-2/TRBV6-3	NA	TRBD2	TRBJ2-1	17	TGTGCCAGCAGTTACTCGACAGCGGGGGGGGCAATCGGGGAGCAGTTCTTC	CASSYSTAGGAIGEQFF
TRBV7-9	NA	TRBD1	TRBJ1-1	14	TGTGCCAGCAGCTCTACAGGGGCTGGACGTGAAGCTTTCTTT	CASSSTGAGREAFF
TRBV5-6	NA	NA	TRBJ2-1	12	TGTGCCAGCGGCCCCGGGCTCAATGAGCAGTTCTTC	CASGPGLNEQFF
TRBV5-1	few	TRBD2	TRBJ2-2	18	TGCGCCAGCAGCCTTCAGGGGACTAGTCCCATGGGTACCGGGGAGCTGTTTTTT	CASSLQGTSPMGTGELFF
TRBV5-1	few	NA	TRBJ2-1	15	TGCGCCAGCAGCCACAGGACTGCTGGGAGCGATGAGCAGTTCTTC	CASSHRTAGSDEQFF
TRBV29-1	many	TRBD2	TRBJ2-5	15	TGCAGCGTGATGGGAAATGCGGGAGACCCCCGAACCCAGTACTTC	CSVMGNAGDPRTQYF
TRBV11-3	NA	NA	TRBJ2-7	22	TGTGCCAGCAGCTTAGATCTTCCCTTCAATAGCGGAACTCTTACCGACCGCTACGAGCAGTACTTC	CASSLDLPFNSGTLTDRYEQYF
TRBV5-1	many	NA	TRBJ2-7	16	TGCGCCAGCAGCAATCTCGGCCTTTACACCGGTTACGAGCAGTACTTC	CASSNLGLYTGYEQYF
TRBV20-1	NA	NA	TRBJ2-2	15	TGCAGTGCTAGAGGCTGGACAGAGAACACCGGGGAGCTGTTTTTT	CSARGWTENTGELFF
TRBV15	NA	TRBD1	TRBJ2-1	15	TGTGCCACCACCCCAACAGGGGATACCTACAATGAGCAGTTCTTC	CATTPTGDTYNEQFF
TRBV6-5	NA	NA	TRBJ2-1	14	TGTGCCAGCAGTTACGTCGGCACCCGGTATGAGCAGTTCTTC	CASSYVGTRYEQFF
TRBV29-1	many	TRBD2	TRBJ2-5	14	TGCAGTGGGCGAGCGGGAAACCCTCAAGAGACCCAGTACTTC	CSGRAGNPQETQYF
TRBV7-2	NA	NA	TRBJ1-2	13	TGTGCCAGCAACCAGGGTTTCAGCTATGGCTACACCTTC	CASNQGFSYGYTF
TRBV20-1	NA	NA	TRBJ1-1	14	TGCAGTGTGGGCACGGGGGGAAGGCGGACTGAAGCTTTCTTT	CSVGTGGRRTEAFF
TRBV24-1	many	TRBD1	TRBJ1-1	13	TGTGCCACCAGGCAGACAGGGGAAAGAGAAGCTTTCTTT	CATRQTGEREAFF
TRBV5-1	NA	TRBD2	TRBJ2-7	16	TGCGCCAGCAGCTTCAGAGCGGGAGGGCCTTTGTACGAGCAGTACTTC	CASSFRAGGPLYEQYF
TRBV7-9	few	TRBD2	TRBJ2-2	16	TGTGCCAGCAGCTTAAGAGCGGGAGAGAACACCGGGGAGCTGTTTTTT	CASSLRAGENTGELFF
TRBV3-1	NA	TRBD1	TRBJ1-6	14	TGTGCCAGCAGACCCCAGGGGGTCTCATCACCCCTCCACTTT	CASRPQGVSSPLHF
TRBV25-1	NA	TRBD2	TRBJ2-3	16	TGTGCCAGCAGTGAGCGGGAGACTGTCAGCACAGATACGCAGTATTTT	CASSERETVSTDTQYF
TRBV29-1	NA	NA	TRBJ1-2	13	TGCAGCGTCGGGGGGGCCCCACGATATGGCTACACCTTC	CSVGGAPRYGYTF
TRBV25-1	NA	TRBD2	TRBJ2-2	17	TGTGCCAGCAGTGAATTAGCGGGAGGGCTGAGTGCCGGGGAGCTGTTTTTT	CASSELAGGLSAGELFF
TRBV7-8	few	TRBD1	TRBJ2-7	16	TGTGCCAGCAGCCCGAAGACAGGGTCGGGGAAATACGAGCAGTACTTC	CASSPKTGSGKYEQYF
TRBV2	many	NA	TRBJ2-1	14	TGTGCCACCATCCTACAGCGTTCCAACAATGAGCAGTTCTTC	CATILQRSNNEQFF
TRBV12-3/TRBV12-4	few	NA	TRBJ1-5	15	TGTGCCAGCAGTTTATCAGGCAGGGACAATCAGCCCCAGCATTTT	CASSLSGRDNQPQHF
TRBV20-1	many	TRBD1	TRBJ1-1	14	TGCAGTGCTAGTGCCGGGACAGCGAACACTGAAGCTTTCTTT	CSASAGTANTEAFF
TRBV9	few	NA	TRBJ2-1	16	TGTGCCAGCAGCGTATTTCCCGGGACCTCCTACAATGAGCAGTTCTTC	CASSVFPGTSYNEQFF
TRBV7-8	many	TRBD1	TRBJ1-5	15	TGTGCCAGCAGCATGACAGGGGTGAGCAATCAGCCCCAGCATTTT	CASSMTGVSNQPQHF
TRBV20-1	few	NA	TRBJ1-1	12	TGCAGTGCTATTTACAGGAACACTGAAGCTTTCTTT	CSAIYRNTEAFF
TRBV16	NA	TRBD1	TRBJ1-1	15	TGTGCCAGCAGCCAATCCCTAGCAGGGGGGACTGAAGCTTTCTTT	CASSQSLAGGTEAFF
TRBV7-2	many	NA	TRBJ2-1	17	TGTGCCAGCAGCTTAGCGCTGGTCCCCCTTTGGACCTATGAGCAGTTCTTC	CASSLALVPLWTYEQFF
TRBV2	NA	TRBD2	TRBJ2-1	13	TGTGCCAGTCCGGGGGGGCTCGGCAATGAGCAGTTCTTC	CASPGGLGNEQFF
TRBV20-1	few	NA	TRBJ1-4	16	TGCAGTGCTAGAGATGCCCGAATACCAACTAATGAAAAACTGTTTTTT	CSARDARIPTNEKLFF
TRBV20-1	NA	NA	TRBJ2-3	15	TGCAGCGCCCAAGACTCGGGGATTAGCACAGATACGCAGTATTTT	CSAQDSGISTDTQYF
TRBV6-4	NA	TRBD2	TRBJ2-2	13	TGTGCCAGCCAAGCGGGAGCCTCCGGGGAGCTGTTTTTT	CASQAGASGELFF
TRBV12-3/TRBV12-4	few	NA	TRBJ2-1	13	TGTGCCAGCAGTTGGAGCATTTCCAATGAGCAGTTCTTC	CASSWSISNEQFF
TRBV7-8	NA	TRBD2	TRBJ2-3	18	TGTGCCAGCAGCTTAGGGCTAGCGGGAGCTAGGTGGACAGATACGCAGTATTTT	CASSLGLAGARWTDTQYF
TRBV6-7	many	TRBD1	TRBJ1-5	19	TGTGCCAGCAGTTACGAACGTAGCACCGGGACAGGGTACAATCAGCCCCAGCATTTT	CASSYERSTGTGYNQPQHF
TRBV4-1	few	NA	TRBJ1-2	16	TGCGCCAGCACAACTACCCCAACCTATGGGACCTATGGCTACACCTTC	CASTTTPTYGTYGYTF
TRBV6-5	many	TRBD1	TRBJ1-2	15	TGTGCCAGCAGTTACTCGGGACAGGGTCACTATGGCTACACCTTC	CASSYSGQGHYGYTF
TRBV27	few	TRBD1	TRBJ2-7	15	TGTGCCAGCAGTCGGGACAGGGAGGGACCCTACGAGCAGTACTTC	CASSRDREGPYEQYF